Shown below are 3 T cell receptor beta chains from a single sample sequenced in a study of T cell responses to AZD1222 COVID-19 vaccine. The repertoire was sequenced with immunoSEQ multiplex PCR; TCRdb's copy has only in-frame clones and lacks some. The repertoire holds about 70,000 clones, with 85% as singletons. This sample comprised peripheral blood, obtained on day 0 of AZD1222 vaccination. Every receptor here comes from an adult in good health.

The chain carries TRBV5-5 and TRBJ2-7; D is ambiguous. Per germline, CDR1 SGHKS and CDR2 YYEKEE (reference sequence). V lost 0 bases to trimming and J lost 0 bases, with 10 bases between them. The CDR3 runs 15 residues. The CDR3 region is CASSLGTANSYEQYF. CDR3 DNA sequence: TGTGCCAGCAGCTTGGGGACGGCGAACTCCTACGAGCAGTACTTC.

This clone has more than one count but fewer than ten. V is TRBV18 and J is TRBJ1-1; possible D gene TRBD1, 6 bases. Germline loops: CDR1 KGHSH, CDR2 LQKENI. CDR3 length: 13 residues. Trimming cost V 8 bases and J 4 bases, with 14 bases left between them. The CDR3 sequence is CASRGGEGTEAFF. The CDR3 DNA reads TGTGCCAGCCGAGGGGGTGAGGGCACTGAAGCTTTCTTT.

V gene TRBV7-3 combines with J gene TRBJ2-2, with TRBD2 matching over 12 bases. The V and J ends lost 5 bases and 1 base, in that order; junction bases with no gene match: 2. Germline lookup yields CDR1 SGHTA and CDR2 FQGTGA. This CDR3 region has 16 residues. Here the CDR3 reads CASSPLAGGNTGELFF. CDR3 coding DNA: TGTGCCAGCAGCCCACTAGCGGGGGGGAACACCGGGGAGCTGTTTTTT.